Listed below are T cell receptor beta chains from one sample, sequenced in a study of patients and donors after allogeneic stem cell transplantation. From the RT-PCR reads, TCRdb called clonotypes with MiXCR, one entry per CDR3 protein. The sample contains about 410,000 distinct CDR3 sequences, about a sixth of which appear only once. Sequences were obtained from blood, either unsorted or a sorted T cell fraction (not recorded which). All receptors come from a human donor who was either an allogeneic HSCT recipient or a stem cell or donor lymphocyte infusion donor (not recorded which). It is not recorded whose cells these are; they may come from a transplant donor. Both conserved end residues are part of each CDR3. D genes are given only for firm matches. Where a row states a size, it is once, few, many or the class of an expanded clone; other rows omit it.

>TRBJ2-7|-|TRBV21-1|-
TGTGCCAGCAGCATCAAAACAGAGGGGAGGGGGCGTACTGCCTACGAGCAGTACTTC
CASSIKTEGRGRTAYEQYF
>TRBJ1-5|-|TRBV6-2/TRBV6-3|-
TGTGCCAGCAGTAGGGGTGGGCGTCAGCCCCAGCATTTT
CASSRGGRQPQHF
>TRBJ1-2|TRBD1|TRBV12-3/TRBV12-4|few
TGTGCCAGCAGTCCCTTCGGACAGGCGTCAGAGACTGGCTATGGCTACACCTTC
CASSPFGQASETGYGYTF
>TRBJ1-5|-|TRBV15|few
TGTGCCACCAGCAGAGACAGGCTCAATCAGCCCCAGCATTTT
CATSRDRLNQPQHF
>TRBJ2-3|TRBD1|TRBV10-3|-
TGTGCCACGTGGGACAGGTTGACAGATACGCAGTATTTT
CATWDRLTDTQYF
>TRBJ2-7|-|TRBV6-6|-
TGTGCCAGCAGTTACGGGGGGCTCTACGAGCAGTACTTC
CASSYGGLYEQYF
>TRBJ2-7|-|TRBV10-3|-
TGTGCCATCAGTGAGGAAGGCAGCCCCTACGAGCAGTACTTC
CAISEEGSPYEQYF
>TRBJ1-2|-|TRBV5-1|many
TGCGCCAGCAGCCACAGGGATAACTATGGCTACACCTTC
CASSHRDNYGYTF
>TRBJ1-5|-|TRBV2|-
TGTGCCAGCAGTGAAGATGGCAGCAATCAGCCCCAGCATTTT
CASSEDGSNQPQHF
>TRBJ1-5|TRBD1|TRBV5-1|few
TGCGCCAGCAGTTATGGGACAGGGGACAATCAGCCCCAGCATTTT
CASSYGTGDNQPQHF
>TRBJ2-3|-|TRBV4-3|-
TGCGCCAGCAGCCAAGTCCTTCAGGCCACAGATACGCAGTATTTT
CASSQVLQATDTQYF
>TRBJ2-5|-|TRBV7-6|few
TGTGCCAGCAGCTTACCCAAAGAAGAGACCCAGTACTTC
CASSLPKEETQYF
>TRBJ1-3|-|TRBV12-3/TRBV12-4|few
TGTGCCAGCACCGCAGGGATCTCTGGAAACACCATATATTTT
CASTAGISGNTIYF
>TRBJ2-7|-|TRBV20-1|-
TGCAGTGCTAGGTTTGGACAGAAACAGGGCGAGCAGTACTTC
CSARFGQKQGEQYF
>TRBJ1-2|-|TRBV4-2|many
TGTGCCAGCAGCCAAGGCCGTTATGGCTACACCTTC
CASSQGRYGYTF
>TRBJ1-3|-|TRBV4-1|few
TGCGCCAGCAGCCAGGTACAGCTAATCAACACCATATATTTT
CASSQVQLINTIYF
>TRBJ1-3|-|TRBV2|few
TGTGCCAGCAGTGAAATCGGGGGAGGAAACACCATATATTTT
CASSEIGGGNTIYF
>TRBJ1-5|-|TRBV12-3/TRBV12-4|many
TGTGCCAGCAGTCCAGGACGGGGGAATCAGCCCCAGCATTTT
CASSPGRGNQPQHF
>TRBJ1-5|TRBD1|TRBV4-2|few
TGTGCCAGCAGCCAAGAAGGGGGCCACCAGCCCCAGCATTTT
CASSQEGGHQPQHF
>TRBJ1-3|-|TRBV20-1|few
TGCAGTGCGAACGACAGGAGGTCTGGAAACACCATATATTTT
CSANDRRSGNTIYF
>TRBJ2-6|TRBD1|TRBV2|once
TGTGCCAGCAGGGAAACAGGGGCCGGGGCCAACGTCCTGACTTTC
CASRETGAGANVLTF
>TRBJ1-1|-|TRBV6-4|-
TGTGCCAGCAGTGACGGTAGGGCGACGCTTGAAGCTTTCTTT
CASSDGRATLEAFF
>TRBJ1-2|-|TRBV20-1|many
TGCAGTGCTAGACGGGCAGTATATGGCTACACCTTC
CSARRAVYGYTF
>TRBJ2-7|-|TRBV28|many
TGTGCCAGCAGTTGGTCCTACGAGCAGTACTTC
CASSWSYEQYF
>TRBJ1-3|-|TRBV7-3|-
TGTGCCAGCAGCTTAGGGCCAGGTAGTGGAAACACCATATATTTT
CASSLGPGSGNTIYF
>TRBJ1-4|-|TRBV6-1|-
TGTGCCAGCAGCGATAGATTTGAGGGGGAAAAACTGTTTTTT
CASSDRFEGEKLFF
>TRBJ2-3|TRBD2|TRBV19|few
TGTGCCAGTAGGATGGAACTAGCGGGCACAGATACGCAGTATTTT
CASRMELAGTDTQYF
>TRBJ1-2|-|TRBV9|-
TGTGCCAGCAGCGTAGATTCGAGGGGAGGCTATGGCTACACCTTC
CASSVDSRGGYGYTF
>TRBJ2-3|-|TRBV30|-
TGTGCCTGGAGTATCCCCCCCATCACGGGGAGGTCATCAGATACGCAGTTTTTT
CAWSIPPITGRSSDTQFF
>TRBJ1-1|-|TRBV6-2/TRBV6-3|-
TGTGCCAGCATCCTACAGAAGAACACTGAAGCTTTCTTT
CASILQKNTEAFF
>TRBJ2-7|TRBD2|TRBV12-3/TRBV12-4|-
TGTGCCAGCAGTTTAGGGGGACTAGCGGGGACCGAGCAGTACTTC
CASSLGGLAGTEQYF
>TRBJ1-6|-|TRBV9|-
TGTGCCAGTACCAAGACAGAAAATTCACCCCTCCACTTT
CASTKTENSPLHF
>TRBJ2-3|TRBD1|TRBV29-1|few
TGCAGCGTTGGGGACAGCACTAGCACAGATACGCAGTATTTT
CSVGDSTSTDTQYF
>TRBJ2-5|-|TRBV4-1|-
TGCGCCAGCAGCCAAACCAGGCAAGAGACCCAGTACTTC
CASSQTRQETQYF
>TRBJ1-5|-|TRBV20-1|-
TGCAGTGTTATCGAAGGCAATCAGCCCCAGCATTTT
CSVIEGNQPQHF
>TRBJ1-4|-|TRBV4-3|-
TGCGCCAGCAGCCAAACTGGAGGGCCTAATGAAAAACTGTTTTTT
CASSQTGGPNEKLFF
>TRBJ2-7|-|TRBV6-2/TRBV6-3|-
TGTGCCAGCAGTTACGGTGGAGCCAAAGGCCCACTCGAGCAGTACTTC
CASSYGGAKGPLEQYF
>TRBJ2-2|TRBD2|TRBV12-3/TRBV12-4|many
TGTGCCAGCACTGCCGGGACTAGGGTCCAGGTCAGGACCGGGGAGCTGTTTTTT
CASTAGTRVQVRTGELFF
>TRBJ2-1|-|TRBV18|many
TGTGCCAGCTCACCTAGCCTCCAAAATTACAATGAGCAGTTCTTC
CASSPSLQNYNEQFF
>TRBJ1-1|TRBD1|TRBV6-2/TRBV6-3|-
TGTGCCAGCGAGCAGGGGGCGTTATCTGAAGCTTTCTTT
CASEQGALSEAFF
>TRBJ2-1|TRBD1|TRBV6-1|many
TGTGCCAGCAGTCCGACAGGGTTGGCTAACAATGAGCAGTTCTTC
CASSPTGLANNEQFF